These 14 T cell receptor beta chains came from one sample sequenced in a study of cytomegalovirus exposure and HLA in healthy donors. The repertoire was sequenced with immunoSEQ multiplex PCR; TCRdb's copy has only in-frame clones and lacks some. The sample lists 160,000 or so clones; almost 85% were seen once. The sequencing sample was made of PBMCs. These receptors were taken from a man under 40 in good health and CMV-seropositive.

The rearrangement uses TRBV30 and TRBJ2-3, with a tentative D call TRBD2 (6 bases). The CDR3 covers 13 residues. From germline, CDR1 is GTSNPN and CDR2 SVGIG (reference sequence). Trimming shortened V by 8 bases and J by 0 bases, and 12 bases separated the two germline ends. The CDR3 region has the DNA TGTGCCGGGGTAGCGGAGAGCACAGATACGCAGTATTTT. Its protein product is CAGVAESTDTQYF.

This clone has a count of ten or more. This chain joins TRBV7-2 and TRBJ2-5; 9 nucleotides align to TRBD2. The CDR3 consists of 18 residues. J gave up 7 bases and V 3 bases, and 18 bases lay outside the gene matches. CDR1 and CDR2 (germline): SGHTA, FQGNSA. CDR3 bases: TGTGCCAGCAGCTTGGGTCCCCGACTAGCGGCGGATCTTGGGACCCAGTACTTC. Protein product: CASSLGPRLAADLGTQYF.

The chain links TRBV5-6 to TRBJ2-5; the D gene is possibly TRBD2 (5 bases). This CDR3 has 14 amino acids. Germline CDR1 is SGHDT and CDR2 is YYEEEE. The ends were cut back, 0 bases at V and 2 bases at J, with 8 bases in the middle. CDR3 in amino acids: CASSLGGVQETQYF. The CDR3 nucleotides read TGTGCCAGCAGCTTGGGGGGAGTGCAAGAGACCCAGTACTTC.

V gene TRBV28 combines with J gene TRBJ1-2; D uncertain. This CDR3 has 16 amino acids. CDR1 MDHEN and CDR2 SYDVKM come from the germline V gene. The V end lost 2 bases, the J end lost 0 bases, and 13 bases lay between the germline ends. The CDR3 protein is CASSLVLGRSNYGYTF. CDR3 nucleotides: TGTGCCAGCAGTTTAGTCCTCGGGAGGTCTAACTATGGCTACACCTTC.

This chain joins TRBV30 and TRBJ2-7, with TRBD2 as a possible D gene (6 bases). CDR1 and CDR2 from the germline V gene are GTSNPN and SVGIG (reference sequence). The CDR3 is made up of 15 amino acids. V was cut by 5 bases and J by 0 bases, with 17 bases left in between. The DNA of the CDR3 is TGTGCCTGGGGAGGGGTTGGGGGTAGCTCCTACGAGCAGTACTTC. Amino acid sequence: CAWGGVGGSSYEQYF.

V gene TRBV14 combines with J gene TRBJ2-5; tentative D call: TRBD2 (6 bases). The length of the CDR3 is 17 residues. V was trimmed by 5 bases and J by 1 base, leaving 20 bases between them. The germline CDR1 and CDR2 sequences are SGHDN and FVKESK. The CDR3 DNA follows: TGTGCCAGCAGCAATCAACGCCTCGGGAGACGCCAAGAGACCCAGTACTTC. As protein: CASSNQRLGRRQETQYF.

The CDR3 sequence: CASSQGLAGVGEQFF. In DNA form, the CDR3 reads TGTGCCAGCAGTCAAGGACTAGCGGGAGTAGGTGAGCAGTTCTTC. V is TRBV6-4 and J is TRBJ2-1; TRBD2 matches at 13 bases. Germline V CDR1 and CDR2: MRHNA, SNTAGT. V gave up 5 bases and J gave up 9 bases; unmatched junction bases: 7. CDR3 size: 15 residues.

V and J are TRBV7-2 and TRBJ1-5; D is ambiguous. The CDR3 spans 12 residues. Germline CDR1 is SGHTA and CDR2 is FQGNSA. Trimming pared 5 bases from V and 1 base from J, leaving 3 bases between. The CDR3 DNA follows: TGTGCCAGCAGCCAGAGCAATCAGCCCCAGCATTTT. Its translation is CASSQSNQPQHF.

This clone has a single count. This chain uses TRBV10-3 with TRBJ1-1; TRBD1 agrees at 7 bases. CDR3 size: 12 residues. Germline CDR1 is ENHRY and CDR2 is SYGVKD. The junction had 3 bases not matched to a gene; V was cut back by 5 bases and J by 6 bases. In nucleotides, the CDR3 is TGTGCCATCAGTCCCGGGACAGCTGAAGCTTTCTTT. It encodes CAISPGTAEAFF.

As DNA, the CDR3 is TGTGCCACCAGAGGAGGGTTGGTCTATGGCTACACCTTC. Translation gives CATRGGLVYGYTF. The chain combines TRBV15 with TRBJ1-2; D is unresolved. V gave up 6 bases and J gave up 4 bases, with 12 bases separating them. There are 13 residues in the CDR3. Germline CDR1 LNHNV, CDR2 YYDKDF (reference sequence).

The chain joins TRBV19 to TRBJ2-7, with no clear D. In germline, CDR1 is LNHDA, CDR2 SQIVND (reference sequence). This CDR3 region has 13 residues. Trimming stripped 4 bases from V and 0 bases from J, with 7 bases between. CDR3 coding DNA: TGTGCCAGTAGTAGTACTCGCTCCTACGAGCAGTACTTC. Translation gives CASSSTRSYEQYF.

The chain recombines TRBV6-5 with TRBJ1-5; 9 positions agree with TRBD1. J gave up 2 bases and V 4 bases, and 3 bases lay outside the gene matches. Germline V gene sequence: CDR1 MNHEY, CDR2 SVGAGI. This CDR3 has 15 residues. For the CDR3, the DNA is TGTGCCAGCAGTTGGGGACAGGGCGGCAATCAGCCCCAGCATTTT. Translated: CASSWGQGGNQPQHF.

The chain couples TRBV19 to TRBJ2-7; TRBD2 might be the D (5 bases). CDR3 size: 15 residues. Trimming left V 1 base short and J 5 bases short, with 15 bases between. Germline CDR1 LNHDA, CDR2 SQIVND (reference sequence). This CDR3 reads CASSIGPPGENEQYF. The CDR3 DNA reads TGTGCCAGTAGTATAGGGCCCCCCGGGGAAAACGAGCAGTACTTC.

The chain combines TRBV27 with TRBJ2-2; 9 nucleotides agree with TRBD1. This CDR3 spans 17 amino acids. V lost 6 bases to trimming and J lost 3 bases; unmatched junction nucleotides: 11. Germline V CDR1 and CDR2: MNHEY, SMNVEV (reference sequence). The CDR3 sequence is CASRPERQGGDTGELFF. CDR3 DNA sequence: TGTGCCAGCAGGCCGGAACGACAGGGGGGTGACACCGGGGAGCTGTTTTTT.